One sample yielded the 25 T cell receptor beta chains listed below, sequenced in a study of human T cells and chemical hapten exposure. The sample's time point: pre-sensitization, week 0. As to treatment: therapeutic diphenylcyclopropenone sensitization with weekly scalp DPC. TCRdb re-analysed the RACE reads in MiXCR, keeping a single row per CDR3 protein. The sample has roughly 120,000 distinct CDR3 sequences, approximately 12% seen once. The sample in question was whole blood, obtained in connection with sensitization to the hapten diphenylcyclopropenone (DPC). These receptors were collected from a woman between 18 and 29 years old with alopecia areata. Some clones in this sample may be carry-over from other donors' samples.

This clonotype was found many times. The V gene is TRBV7-9, the J gene TRBJ2-7; 10 bases align to TRBD1. The junction had 10 bases not matched to a gene; V was cut back by 4 bases and J by 7 bases. This CDR3 has 15 residues. The germline gives CDR1 SEHNR, CDR2 FQNEAQ (reference sequence). The CDR3 sequence is CASSSTTGGRREQYF. For the CDR3, the DNA is TGTGCCAGCAGCTCCACGACAGGGGGCCGACGGGAGCAGTACTTC.

The chain carries TRBV5-6 and TRBJ1-1; the D gene is possibly TRBD1 (5 bases). The germline V and J ends were trimmed by 4 bases and 4 bases, with 17 bases remaining between them. CDR3 length: 15 amino acids. Per the germline V gene, CDR1 is SGHDT and CDR2 is YYEEEE. For the CDR3, the DNA is TGTGCCAGCAGCATGGTGGCAGGGAAGACCACTGAAGCTTTCTTT. As protein: CASSMVAGKTTEAFF.

This clonotype was seen a few times. The gene calls are TRBV20-1 and TRBJ2-3; 10 bases agree with TRBD2. CDR1 is DFQATT, CDR2 SNEGSKA, per germline (reference sequence). The CDR3 has 16 residues. With 0 bases clipped from V and 5 bases from J, the junction kept 8 bases outside the gene matches. The CDR3 DNA reads as TGCAGTGCTAGAGATGGCACTAGCGGGGCCCTAGATACGCAGTATTTT. Encoded protein: CSARDGTSGALDTQYF.

The sample holds a few counts of this clonotype. The J gene is TRBJ2-5, the V gene TRBV4-3; tentatively, D is TRBD1 or TRBD2 (5 bases each). CDR1 and CDR2 from the germline V gene are LGHNA and YSLEER. Trimming left V 2 bases short and J 2 bases short, with 15 bases between. This CDR3 contains 16 residues. CDR3 DNA sequence: TGCGCCAGCAGCCAATCCCTAGGGACCACGCAAGAGACCCAGTACTTC. As protein: CASSQSLGTTQETQYF.

This clonotype has just a few counts. This rearrangement joins TRBV20-1 to TRBJ1-1, with TRBD1 identical over 10 bases. This CDR3 has 14 residues. The V gene end was trimmed by 3 bases and the J gene end by 4 bases; junction bases not matched to a gene: 5. Germline-derived CDR1 and CDR2 are DFQATT and SNEGSKA (reference sequence). CDR3 sequence reads: CSARRQGAITEAFF. The CDR3 region has the DNA TGCAGTGCTAGGAGACAGGGGGCTATCACTGAAGCTTTCTTT.

Ten or more counts support this clonotype. The gene calls are TRBV6-6 and TRBJ1-4, with 10 bases lining up with TRBD1. The CDR3 has 15 amino acids. Trimming at V came to 6 bases and at J to 5 bases, leaving 6 bases not matched to a gene. Per the germline V gene, CDR1 is MNHNY and CDR2 is SVGAGI (reference sequence). CDR3 in DNA: TGTGCCAGCAGCCCGACAGGGGGCCCAAATGAAAAACTGTTTTTT. Translated, it gives CASSPTGGPNEKLFF.

This clonotype was picked up a small number of times. The rearrangement uses TRBV20-1 and TRBJ2-4; 8 bases line up with TRBD2. Germline V gene lookup returns CDR1 DFQATT and CDR2 SNEGSKA (reference sequence). V lost 3 bases and J lost 0; bases outside the gene matches: 4. The CDR3 sequence is 15 residues long. This CDR3 is CSARTGGVAKNIQYF. The CDR3 coding sequence is TGCAGTGCTAGGACGGGAGGGGTAGCCAAAAACATTCAGTACTTC.

The chain carries TRBV20-1 and TRBJ2-7, with 10 nucleotides matching TRBD2. Looked up from germline, CDR1 is DFQATT and CDR2 is SNEGSKA (reference sequence). The V segment lost 6 bases and the J segment 4 bases; nucleotides outside the gene matches: 6. This CDR3 is 13 amino acids long. CDR3 DNA sequence: TGCAGTGCCGGGACTAGCGAAAAATACGAGCAGTACTTC. This sequence encodes CSAGTSEKYEQYF.

This chain links TRBV20-1 with TRBJ1-4, with 11 bases that match TRBD1. Trimming removed 5 bases from V and 0 bases from J; junction bases left unmatched: 5. The CDR3 covers 16 residues. Germline values: CDR1 DFQATT, CDR2 SNEGSKA (reference sequence). The CDR3 sequence: CSARGTGGTTNEKLFF. For the CDR3, the DNA is TGCAGTGCTCGAGGGACAGGGGGTACAACTAATGAAAAACTGTTTTTT.

The rearrangement uses TRBV5-6 and TRBJ1-2; D ambiguous. This CDR3 region has 14 residues. V was shortened by 0 bases and J by 3 bases, with 9 bases between the two germline ends. Germline V gene data show CDR1 as SGHDT and CDR2 as YYEEEE. CDR3 sequence (DNA): TGTGCCAGCAGCTTGGAAGGATCTCACTATGGCTACACCTTC. Its protein product is CASSLEGSHYGYTF.

The V gene is TRBV20-1, the J gene TRBJ1-1, with D hard to call. Germline V gives CDR1 DFQATT, CDR2 SNEGSKA (reference sequence). The CDR3 runs to 13 residues. V was clipped by 6 bases and J by 5 bases, with 16 bases between them. CDR3 protein: CSATGLGRTEAFF. The CDR3 DNA is TGCAGTGCCACCGGGTTAGGTAGGACTGAAGCTTTCTTT.

This clonotype was counted only a few times. The chain links TRBV20-1 to TRBJ2-3; D is ambiguous. V was pared by 2 bases and J by 4 bases, with 10 bases between. Looked up from germline, CDR1 is DFQATT and CDR2 is SNEGSKA (reference sequence). The CDR3 runs 13 residues. CDR3 nucleotide sequence: TGCAGTGCTAGATTTGGGGTCGCAGATACGCAGTATTTT. Translated: CSARFGVADTQYF.

The sample holds a few counts of this clonotype. The CDR3 nucleotides read TGCGCCAGCAGCCAAGAAGCAAAGGGGGTAGCGGGGGCCTACGAGCAGTACTTC. Protein product: CASSQEAKGVAGAYEQYF. V and J are TRBV4-3 and TRBJ2-7, with TRBD2 identical over 9 bases. Germline V gene sequence: CDR1 LGHNA, CDR2 YSLEER. With V trimmed by 0 bases and J by 2 bases, 11 bases remained unmatched. The CDR3 is 18 amino acids.

This clonotype came up a few times. The CDR3 protein is CASSMSDNYGYTF. Here the CDR3 DNA reads TGTGCCAGTAGTATGTCAGATAACTATGGCTACACCTTC. The chain has TRBV19 and TRBJ1-2; D not resolved. The V end lost 3 bases, the J end lost 1 base, and 6 bases lay between the germline ends. Per the germline V gene, CDR1 is LNHDA and CDR2 is SQIVND (reference sequence). This CDR3 is built from 13 residues.

V gene TRBV27 combines with J gene TRBJ1-3, with unresolved D. Trimming pared 8 bases from V and 0 bases from J, leaving 8 bases between. The CDR3 totals 13 residues. Germline V CDR1 and CDR2: MNHEY, SMNVEV (reference sequence). The CDR3 DNA sequence: TGTGCCAGCGCAGGAGACTCTGGAAACACCATATATTTT. This gives the protein CASAGDSGNTIYF.

This clonotype was counted a few times. The V call is TRBV9, the J call TRBJ1-4; 7 bases agree with TRBD1. V shed 4 bases, J shed 7 bases, and the junction held 13 bases outside the gene matches. Germline values: CDR1 SGDLS, CDR2 YYNGEE. This CDR3 region has 16 residues. CDR3 in amino acids: CASSSPTGLGGEKLFF. The CDR3 bases are TGTGCCAGCAGCTCACCGACAGGGCTGGGGGGTGAAAAACTGTTTTTT.

This sequence joins TRBV6-1 and TRBJ1-5, with D tentatively TRBD1 (5 bases). There are 16 residues in the CDR3. Trimming took 6 bases from V and 0 from J, leaving 15 bases between them. Germline values: CDR1 MNHNS, CDR2 SASEGT. The CDR3 coding sequence is TGTGCCAGCAGGGCCGGACACAAGGGTAGCAATCAGCCCCAGCATTTT. Its translation: CASRAGHKGSNQPQHF.

The sample holds many counts of this clonotype. CDR3 protein: CASSLDGDKGGNIQYF. CDR3 nucleotides: TGCGCCAGCAGCTTGGACGGGGACAAGGGCGGAAACATTCAGTACTTC. The chain joins TRBV5-1 to TRBJ2-4; possibly TRBD1 for D (6 bases). With 0 bases removed from V and 6 bases from J, the gap between germline ends came to 16 bases. The V gene's germline CDR1 is SGHRS and CDR2 YFSETQ. The CDR3 covers 16 residues.

The rearrangement links TRBV20-1 to TRBJ1-5, with 8 bases identical to TRBD1. The junction had 9 bases not matched to a gene; V was cut back by 6 bases and J by 5 bases. Germline V lookup: CDR1 DFQATT, CDR2 SNEGSKA (reference sequence). The CDR3 sequence is 14 residues long. This CDR3 is CSAGQGASYQPQHF. The CDR3 nucleotides are TGCAGTGCAGGGCAGGGGGCATCATATCAGCCCCAGCATTTT.

V and J are TRBV3-1 and TRBJ1-1; D unclear. Trimming took off 4 bases at V and 2 bases at J, with 8 bases between the two ends. Per germline, CDR1 LGHDT and CDR2 YNNKEL (reference sequence). The CDR3 contains 13 residues. This CDR3 reads CASSPVGNTEAFF. CDR3 nucleotide sequence: TGTGCCAGCAGCCCGGTAGGTAACACTGAAGCTTTCTTT.

This clonotype was counted many times. The chain combines TRBV4-3 with TRBJ2-7; 10 bases map to TRBD2. Germline V CDR1 and CDR2: LGHNA, YSLEER. The V and J ends lost 4 bases and 2 bases, in that order; junction bases with no gene match: 5. The CDR3 consists of 15 residues. The CDR3, as DNA: TGCGCCAGCAGCCGGGTAGCGGGGGGCCCCTACGAGCAGTACTTC. Amino acid sequence: CASSRVAGGPYEQYF.

The chain uses TRBV6-1 and TRBJ2-6, with a weak D call TRBD1 (5 bases). V lost 6 bases and J lost 0, with 9 bases in between. The germline V gene encodes CDR1 MNHNS and CDR2 SASEGT. CDR3 size: 15 residues. CDR3 nucleotide sequence: TGTGCCAGCAGCCGAACAGGCTCTGGGGCCAACGTCCTGACTTTC. This sequence encodes CASSRTGSGANVLTF.

V and J are TRBV29-1 and TRBJ2-1, with D possibly TRBD1 on 5 matching bases. Looked up from germline, CDR1 is SQVTM and CDR2 is ANQGSEA. V lost 4 bases to trimming and J lost 2 bases, with 12 bases between them. The CDR3 has 14 amino acids. CDR3: CSVVRTWTYNEQFF. In DNA form, the CDR3 reads TGCAGCGTTGTCAGGACATGGACCTACAATGAGCAGTTCTTC.

This clonotype was seen a single time. This sequence joins TRBV6-5 and TRBJ1-1; 7 bases are shared with TRBD1. Per the germline V gene, CDR1 is MNHEY and CDR2 is SVGAGI. Germline trimming cut 7 bases from V and 1 base from J; bases unmatched to any gene: 3. CDR3 length: 13 amino acids. The CDR3 reads CASNRQGNTEAFF. CDR3 nucleotide sequence: TGTGCCAGCAACCGACAGGGGAACACTGAAGCTTTCTTT.

This clonotype was seen at least ten times. In DNA, the CDR3 is TGTGCCAGCAGCGTAGAAGGTAGCCTCCGGGCAGATACGCAGTATTTT. This gives the protein CASSVEGSLRADTQYF. The chain carries TRBV9 and TRBJ2-3; D is uncertain. V was trimmed by 0 bases and J by 4 bases, leaving 15 bases between them. The CDR3 runs 16 residues. Germline loops: CDR1 SGDLS, CDR2 YYNGEE.